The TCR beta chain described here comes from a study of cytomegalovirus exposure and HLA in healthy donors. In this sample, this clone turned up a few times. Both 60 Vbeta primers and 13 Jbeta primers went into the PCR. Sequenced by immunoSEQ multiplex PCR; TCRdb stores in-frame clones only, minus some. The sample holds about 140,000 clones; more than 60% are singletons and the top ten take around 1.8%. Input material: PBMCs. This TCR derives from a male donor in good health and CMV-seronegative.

The DNA of the CDR3 is TGTGCCAGCAGCGTTGCCCCGGGATCTGGAAACACCATATATTTT. This gives the protein CASSVAPGSGNTIYF. The chain combines TRBV9 with TRBJ1-3; the D is unclear. Looked up from germline, CDR1 is SGDLS and CDR2 is YYNGEE. CDR3 length: 15 amino acids. Trimming shortened V by 2 bases and J by 1 base, and 10 bases separated the two germline ends.